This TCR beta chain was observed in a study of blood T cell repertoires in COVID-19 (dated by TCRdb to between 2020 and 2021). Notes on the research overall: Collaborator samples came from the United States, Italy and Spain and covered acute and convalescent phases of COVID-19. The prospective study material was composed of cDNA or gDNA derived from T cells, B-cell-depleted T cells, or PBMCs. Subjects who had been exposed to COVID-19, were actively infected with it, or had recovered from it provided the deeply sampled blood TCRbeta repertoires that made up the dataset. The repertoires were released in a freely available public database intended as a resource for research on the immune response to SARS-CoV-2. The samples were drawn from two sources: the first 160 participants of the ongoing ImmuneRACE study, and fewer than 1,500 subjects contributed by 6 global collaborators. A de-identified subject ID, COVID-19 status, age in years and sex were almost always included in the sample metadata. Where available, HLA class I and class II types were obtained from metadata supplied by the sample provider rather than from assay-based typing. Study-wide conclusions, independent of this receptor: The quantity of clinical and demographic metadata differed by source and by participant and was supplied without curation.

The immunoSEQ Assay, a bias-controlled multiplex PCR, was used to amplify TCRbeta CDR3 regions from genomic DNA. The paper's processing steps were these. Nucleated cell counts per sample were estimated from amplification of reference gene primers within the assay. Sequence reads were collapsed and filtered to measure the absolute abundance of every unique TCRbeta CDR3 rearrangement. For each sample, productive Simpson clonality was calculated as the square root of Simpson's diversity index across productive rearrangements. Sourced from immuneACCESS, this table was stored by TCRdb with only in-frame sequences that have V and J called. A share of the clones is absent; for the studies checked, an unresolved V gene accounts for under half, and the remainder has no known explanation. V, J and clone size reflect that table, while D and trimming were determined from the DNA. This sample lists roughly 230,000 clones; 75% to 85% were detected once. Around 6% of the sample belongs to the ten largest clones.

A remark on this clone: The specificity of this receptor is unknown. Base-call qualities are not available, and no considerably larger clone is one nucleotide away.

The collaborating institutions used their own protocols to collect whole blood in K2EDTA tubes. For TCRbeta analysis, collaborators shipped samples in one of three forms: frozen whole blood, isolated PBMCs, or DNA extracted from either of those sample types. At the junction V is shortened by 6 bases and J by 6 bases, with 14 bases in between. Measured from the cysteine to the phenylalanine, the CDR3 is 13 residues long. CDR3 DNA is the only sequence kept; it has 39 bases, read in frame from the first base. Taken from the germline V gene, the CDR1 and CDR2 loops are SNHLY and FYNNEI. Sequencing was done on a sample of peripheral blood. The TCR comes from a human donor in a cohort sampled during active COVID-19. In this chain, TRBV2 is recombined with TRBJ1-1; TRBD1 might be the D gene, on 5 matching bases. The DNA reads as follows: TGTGCCAGCAGGAAGGGGTCAAGCGCTGAAGCTTTCTTT. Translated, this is CASRKGSSAEAFF.